The sequence of this T cell receptor (beta chain) was determined in a study of post-analysis software for immune sequencing data. Study conclusions and caveats: Normalized Chao1 diversity in multiple sclerosis patients fell significantly below that of controls.

Researchers reported that TCR beta cDNA libraries carried unique molecular identifiers. The yield from around 1 to 10 million T cells was approximately 500,000 cDNA molecules in total. TCRdb re-called the PCR reads with MiXCR, one entry per CDR3 protein. The sample yields 650,000 to 900,000 distinct CDR3 sequences, 46% seen once. With regard to this clonotype: Its antigen remains unidentified.

The sequencing input was blood. This TCR was sampled from a girl aged 10-17 years with multiple sclerosis.

As DNA, the CDR3 is TGTGCCAGCAGTGAGAGACAGATATACGAGCAGTACTTC. Its translation: CASSERQIYEQYF. The chain has TRBV6-1 and TRBJ2-7, with D possibly being TRBD1 (5 bases). From germline, CDR1 is MNHNS and CDR2 SASEGT. The ends were cut back, 3 bases at V and 4 bases at J, with 10 bases in the middle. This CDR3 region has 13 residues.